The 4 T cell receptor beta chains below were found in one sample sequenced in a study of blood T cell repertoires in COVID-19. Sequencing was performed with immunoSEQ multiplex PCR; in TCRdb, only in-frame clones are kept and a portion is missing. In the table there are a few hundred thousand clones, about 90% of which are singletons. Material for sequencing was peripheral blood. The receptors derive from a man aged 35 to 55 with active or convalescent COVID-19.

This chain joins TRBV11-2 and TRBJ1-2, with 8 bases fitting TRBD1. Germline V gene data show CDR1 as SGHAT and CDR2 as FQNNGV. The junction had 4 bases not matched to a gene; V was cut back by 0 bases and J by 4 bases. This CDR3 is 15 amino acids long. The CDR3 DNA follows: TGTGCCAGCAGCTTAGACAGGGGGCCTGGCTATGGCTACACCTTC. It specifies CASSLDRGPGYGYTF.

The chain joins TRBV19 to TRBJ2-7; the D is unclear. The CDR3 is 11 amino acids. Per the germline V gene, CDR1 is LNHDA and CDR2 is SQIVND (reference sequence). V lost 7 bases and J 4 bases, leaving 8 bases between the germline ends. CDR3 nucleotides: TGTGCCAGTACTTCTTCTTACGAGCAGTACTTC. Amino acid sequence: CASTSSYEQYF.

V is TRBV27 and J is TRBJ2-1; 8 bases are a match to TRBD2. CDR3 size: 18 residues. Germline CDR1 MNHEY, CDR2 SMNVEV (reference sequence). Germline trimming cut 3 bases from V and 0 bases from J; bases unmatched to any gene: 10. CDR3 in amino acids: CASSLSSGGRFSYNEQFF. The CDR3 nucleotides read TGTGCCAGCAGTTTGTCCAGCGGGGGACGGTTCTCCTACAATGAGCAGTTCTTC.

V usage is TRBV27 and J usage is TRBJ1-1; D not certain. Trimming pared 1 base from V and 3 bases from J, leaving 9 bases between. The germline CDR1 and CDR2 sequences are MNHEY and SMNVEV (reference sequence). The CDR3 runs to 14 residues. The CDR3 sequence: CASSLYGVYTEAFF. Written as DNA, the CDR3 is TGTGCCAGCAGTTTATACGGGGTTTACACTGAAGCTTTCTTT.